In this sample, the clone carrying this T cell receptor (beta chain) turned up a few times. Its antigen is as yet unknown. From the 5' RACE reads, TCRdb called clonotypes with MiXCR, one entry per CDR3 protein. The data hold more than 400,000 distinct CDR3 sequences, with over 12% observed a single time. These data belong to a study of identical twins. Study outcomes and limitations: Weaker excess sharing between twins was seen in beta out-of-frame sequences.

Trimming removed 0 bases at V and 8 bases at J, with 10 bases between. There are 14 residues in the CDR3. These data also formed part of another study, on yellow fever vaccine responses in identical twins.

Sequenced: CD4+ T cells sorted from blood. The receptor was isolated from a woman younger than 35 in good health. V is TRBV12-3 or TRBV12-4 and J is TRBJ1-4; D is possibly TRBD1 (5 bases). CDR3 DNA: TGTGCCAGCAGTTTAGCGGCCAGGGACGAAAAACTGTTTTTT. Its protein is CASSLAARDEKLFF.